Detailed here is one T cell receptor (beta chain). This sample is drawn from a study of blood T cell repertoires in COVID-19. Study-level background: Sites in the United States, Italy and Spain provided acute and convalescent COVID-19 samples. T cells, B-cell-depleted T cells, or PBMCs supplied cDNA or gDNA.

CDR3 length: 13 residues. CDR1 is LNHNV and CDR2 is YYDKDF in the germline V gene (reference sequence). The V end was cut by 3 bases, the J end by 2 bases, with 7 bases between. Per the authors' pipeline: Amplification with reference gene primers provided the estimates of nucleated cell counts. Clones were sequenced by immunoSEQ multiplex PCR, and TCRdb holds only the in-frame ones, with some missing. Clone size and V and J calls were adopted from that table, with D and trimming inferred from the DNA. The data contain about 200,000 clones, about 88% of them singletons. Sequenced: peripheral blood. This chain connects TRBV15 to TRBJ1-2, with a tentative D call TRBD1 (5 bases). The TCR comes from a woman aged 45-65 years with COVID-19, enrolled during active disease. In DNA, the CDR3 is TGTGCCACCAGCAGGGACATAAACTATGGCTACACCTTC. It is translated as CATSRDINYGYTF.